Listed here is a single T cell receptor (beta chain). A single base separates this from a much larger clone, so it may be a read error. Germline V CDR1 and CDR2: LNHDA, SQIVND (reference sequence). Between the trimmed V and J ends, which lost 4 bases and 3 bases, there was a span of 12 bases. The CDR3 loop spans 15 amino acids. During its preparation, the TCRbeta library received unique molecular identifiers. TCRdb reprocessed the PCR reads with MiXCR, giving one entry per CDR3 protein. Of fewer than 150,000 distinct CDR3 sequences listed, under 25% are singletons. This entry comes from a study of T-cell reconstitution after alpha-beta-depleted transplantation in children.

The sequenced sample was PBMCs, mostly from graft donor cells, obtained 180 days after TCRalphabeta/CD19-depleted stem cell transplant. The TCR sequence derives from a male patient under 10 years old who had a stem cell transplant for chronic granulomatous disease, so the T cells may come from the graft donor. The chain couples TRBV19 to TRBJ2-2; no reliable D call. The CDR3 protein is CASSKVDLDTGELFF. Here the CDR3 DNA reads TGTGCCAGTAGTAAAGTGGATTTGGACACCGGGGAGCTGTTTTTT.